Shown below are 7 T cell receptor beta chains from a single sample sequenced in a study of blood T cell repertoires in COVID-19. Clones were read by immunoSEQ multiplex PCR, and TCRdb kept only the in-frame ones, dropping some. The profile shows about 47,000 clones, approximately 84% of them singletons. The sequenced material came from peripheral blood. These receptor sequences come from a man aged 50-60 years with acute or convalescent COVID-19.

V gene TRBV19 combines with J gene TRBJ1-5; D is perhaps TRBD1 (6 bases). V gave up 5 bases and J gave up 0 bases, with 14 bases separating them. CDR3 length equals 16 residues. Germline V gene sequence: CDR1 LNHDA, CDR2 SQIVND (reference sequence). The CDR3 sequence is CASSPPDSHSNQPQHF. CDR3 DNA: TGTGCCAGTAGTCCTCCGGACAGCCATAGCAATCAGCCCCAGCATTTT.

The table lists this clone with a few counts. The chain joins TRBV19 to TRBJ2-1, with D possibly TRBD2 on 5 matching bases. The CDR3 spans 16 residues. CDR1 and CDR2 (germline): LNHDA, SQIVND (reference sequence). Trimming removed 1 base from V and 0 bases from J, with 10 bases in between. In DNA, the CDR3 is TGTGCCAGTAGTATAGCCGGACTTAGCTCCTACAATGAGCAGTTCTTC. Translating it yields CASSIAGLSSYNEQFF.

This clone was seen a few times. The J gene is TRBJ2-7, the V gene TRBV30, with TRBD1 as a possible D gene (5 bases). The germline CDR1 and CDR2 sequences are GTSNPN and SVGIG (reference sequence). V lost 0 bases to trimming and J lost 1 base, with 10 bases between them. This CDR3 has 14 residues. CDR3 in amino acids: CAWSVQAGSYEQYF. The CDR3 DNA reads TGTGCCTGGAGTGTACAGGCCGGATCCTACGAGCAGTACTTC.

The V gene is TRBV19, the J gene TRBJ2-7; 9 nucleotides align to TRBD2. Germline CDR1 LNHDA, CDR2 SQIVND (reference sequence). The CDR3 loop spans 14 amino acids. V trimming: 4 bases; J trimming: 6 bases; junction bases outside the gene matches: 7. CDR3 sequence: CASSTGLASGEQYF. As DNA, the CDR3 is TGTGCCAGTAGTACCGGACTAGCGTCTGGCGAGCAGTACTTC.

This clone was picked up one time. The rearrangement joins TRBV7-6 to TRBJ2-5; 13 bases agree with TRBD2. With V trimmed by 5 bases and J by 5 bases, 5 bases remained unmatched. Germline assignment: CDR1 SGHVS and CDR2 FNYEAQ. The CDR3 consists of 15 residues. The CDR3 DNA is TGTGCCAGCAGCGACTGGACTAGCGGGGGTGAGACCCAGTACTTC. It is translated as CASSDWTSGGETQYF.

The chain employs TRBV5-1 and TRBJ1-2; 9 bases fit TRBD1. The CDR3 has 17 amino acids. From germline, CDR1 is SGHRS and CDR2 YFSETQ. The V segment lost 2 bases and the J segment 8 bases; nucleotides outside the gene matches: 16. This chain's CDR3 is CASSLDSGTGFSSGYTF. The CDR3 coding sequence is TGCGCCAGCAGCTTAGATTCCGGGACAGGGTTTAGTTCGGGCTACACCTTC.

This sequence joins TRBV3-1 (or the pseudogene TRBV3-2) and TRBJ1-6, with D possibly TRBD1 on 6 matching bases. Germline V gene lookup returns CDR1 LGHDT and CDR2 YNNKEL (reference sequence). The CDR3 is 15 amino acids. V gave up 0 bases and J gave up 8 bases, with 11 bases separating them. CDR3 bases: TGTGCCAGCAGCCAAGAGTGGCAGGGGTATTCACCCCTCCACTTT. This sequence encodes CASSQEWQGYSPLHF.